Below, one TCR beta chain is given with its context. This sample is part of a study of blood T cell repertoires in COVID-19. Study as a whole: Some COVID-19 samples were acute and others convalescent; all came from the United States, Italy and Spain. In each case, the material was cDNA or gDNA derived from T cells, B-cell-depleted T cells, or PBMCs.

Original processing notes: Estimated nucleated cell counts came from reference gene primer amplification. Here immunoSEQ multiplex PCR was the method, and the copy in TCRdb shows in-frame clones only, minus some. V and J calls and clone size follow that table, whereas D and trimming were derived from the DNA. The sample carries fewer than 150,000 clones, 75% to 90% recorded once. The V and J ends lost 4 bases and 5 bases, in that order; junction bases with no gene match: 2. CDR3 length: 14 residues. CDR1 is SNHLY, CDR2 FYNNEI, per germline. This sequence originates from a woman aged 50 to 60 who had recovered from COVID-19. The chain has TRBV2 and TRBJ2-5; 12 bases are shared with TRBD2. Sample: peripheral blood. CDR3 DNA sequence: TGTGCCAGCAGTGGACTAGCGGGAGATGAGACCCAGTACTTC. Translated, it gives CASSGLAGDETQYF. Full variable domain (remainder filled in from reference TRBV2 and TRBJ2-5): EPEVTQTPSHQVTQMGQEVILRCVPISNHLYFYWYRQILGQKVEFLVSFYNNEISEKSEIFDDQFSVERPDGSNFTLKIRSTKLEDSAMYFCASSGLAGDETQYFGPGTRLLVL.